One sample yielded the 26 T cell receptor beta chains listed below, sequenced in a study of chemoradiotherapy in HPV16-positive cancers. The assay was immunoSEQ multiplex PCR, and TCRdb's table has in-frame clones only and misses some. The sample records some 910 clones, approximately 80% being singletons. The starting material was tumor tissue, obtained from a patient who underwent chemoradiotherapy. The source of these receptors is a human donor with HPV-associated anogenital cancer.

The chain recombines TRBV14 with TRBJ1-3; D remains ambiguous. Germline V gene data show CDR1 as SGHDN and CDR2 as FVKESK. V was cut by 3 bases and J by 3 bases, with 6 bases left in between. The CDR3 has 13 amino acids. CDR3 nucleotides: TGTGCCAGCAGCCAGGTCAATGGAAACACCATATATTTT. It encodes CASSQVNGNTIYF.

This sequence joins TRBV5-4 and TRBJ2-1; tentatively, D is TRBD2 (5 bases). V was cut by 1 base and J by 7 bases, with 15 bases left in between. Germline V gives CDR1 SGHNT, CDR2 YYREEE (reference sequence). CDR3 size: 15 residues. This chain's CDR3 is CASSLRLIGGNEQFF. The CDR3 bases are TGTGCCAGCAGCTTGAGACTTATCGGCGGGAATGAGCAGTTCTTC.

The chain recombines TRBV4-3 with TRBJ2-5; D gene uncertain. There are 14 residues in the CDR3. Trimming stripped 3 bases from V and 5 bases from J, with 13 bases between. Germline V gene data show CDR1 as LGHNA and CDR2 as YSLEER. The CDR3 sequence: CASSHASSRETQYF. The CDR3 DNA follows: TGCGCCAGCAGCCATGCTTCGTCACGGGAGACCCAGTACTTC.

V gene TRBV2 combines with J gene TRBJ1-1; 9 positions agree with TRBD1. The CDR3 contains 16 residues. In germline, CDR1 is SNHLY, CDR2 FYNNEI. J gave up 1 base and V 4 bases, and 7 bases lay outside the gene matches. The CDR3 DNA reads TGTGCCAGCAGTGGACAGGGGGAAATATGGAACACTGAAGCTTTCTTT. Translation gives CASSGQGEIWNTEAFF. The full variable domain, with the rest looked up from reference TRBV2 and TRBJ1-1, is EPEVTQTPSHQVTQMGQEVILRCVPISNHLYFYWYRQILGQKVEFLVSFYNNEISEKSEIFDDQFSVERPDGSNFTLKIRSTKLEDSAMYFCASSGQGEIWNTEAFFGQGTRLTVV.

This clone has a handful of counts. Other nucleotide sequences from this sample produce the same CDR3. The chain links TRBV6-4 to TRBJ2-3; TRBD2 might be the D (5 bases). V was pared by 4 bases and J by 6 bases, with 11 bases between. Germline assignment: CDR1 MRHNA and CDR2 SNTAGT. The CDR3 has 13 amino acids. CDR3 region: CASSVLRGDTQYF. DNA of the CDR3: TGTGCCAGCAGTGTATTACGGGGTGATACGCAGTATTTT.

The V and J genes are TRBV2 and TRBJ2-7; 11 bases fit TRBD1. CDR3 size: 15 residues. Germline CDR1 and CDR2: SNHLY and FYNNEI. V was pared by 8 bases and J by 0 bases, with 6 bases of the junction left unmatched. CDR3 DNA: TGTGCCAGCGGACAGGGGGCTATCCGCTCCTACGAGCAGTACTTC. It encodes CASGQGAIRSYEQYF. Full variable domain (outside the CDR3, taken from reference TRBV2 and TRBJ2-7): EPEVTQTPSHQVTQMGQEVILRCVPISNHLYFYWYRQILGQKVEFLVSFYNNEISEKSEIFDDQFSVERPDGSNFTLKIRSTKLEDSAMYFCASGQGAIRSYEQYFGPGTRLTVT.

This clone came up a few times. The rearrangement uses TRBV6-4 and TRBJ2-1; 10 bases fit TRBD2. The germline V gene has CDR1 MRHNA and CDR2 SNTAGT. The CDR3 contains 15 residues. J lost 9 bases, V lost 1 base, and 6 bases had no gene match. CDR3 region: CASSDLAGGDREQFF. CDR3 bases: TGTGCCAGCAGTGACTTAGCGGGAGGAGATCGTGAGCAGTTCTTC.

This clone occurred a few times. This chain links TRBV6-6 with TRBJ1-1; possibly TRBD1 for D (5 bases). Germline V gene lookup returns CDR1 MNHNY and CDR2 SVGAGI (reference sequence). The CDR3 totals 14 residues. Trimming took off 5 bases at V and 0 bases at J, with 10 bases between the two ends. CDR3 protein: CASSRGGLNTEAFF. The CDR3 DNA follows: TGTGCCAGCAGTCGGGGCGGACTGAACACTGAAGCTTTCTTT.

The chain is built from TRBV2 and TRBJ1-2; D possibly corresponds to TRBD1 (6 bases). V gave up 6 bases and J gave up 2 bases, with 10 bases separating them. Germline V gene data show CDR1 as SNHLY and CDR2 as FYNNEI. CDR3 length: 13 amino acids. CDR3 in DNA: TGTGCCAGCAGGGACAGAATAAACTATGGCTACACCTTC. Protein: CASRDRINYGYTF.

The chain has TRBV30 and TRBJ2-7, with 10 bases that match TRBD1. CDR1 GTSNPN and CDR2 SVGIG come from the germline V gene (reference sequence). The CDR3 extends over 18 amino acids. J was trimmed by 4 bases and V by 2 bases; bases with no gene match: 17. CDR3 loop: CAWSSTLSGTGDLYEQYF. For the CDR3, the DNA is TGTGCCTGGAGTTCAACTCTCTCCGGGACAGGGGATCTGTACGAGCAGTACTTC.

This chain connects TRBV12-5 to TRBJ2-7; D could derive from TRBD1 or TRBD2 (5 bases each). The CDR3 contains 17 residues. Germline CDR1 is LGHNT and CDR2 is FRNRAP. With 3 bases removed from V and 1 base from J, the gap between germline ends came to 19 bases. DNA for the CDR3: TGTGCTAGTGGTTTAGAGTGGGGGTCTAGTCGGTCCTACGAGCAGTACTTC. As protein: CASGLEWGSSRSYEQYF. The variable domain in full, completed from reference TRBV12-5 and TRBJ2-7, reads DARVTQTPRHKVTEMGQEVTMRCQPILGHNTVFWYRQTMMQGLELLAYFRNRAPLDDSGMPKDRFSAEMPDATLATLKIQPSEPRDSAVYFCASGLEWGSSRSYEQYFGPGTRLTVT.

The table lists this clone with a count of one. The chain couples TRBV28 to TRBJ1-6; D gene ambiguous. CDR1 and CDR2 from the germline V gene are MDHEN and SYDVKM. The CDR3 runs to 15 residues. Trimming took off 6 bases at V and 8 bases at J, with 17 bases between the two ends. CDR3 bases: TGTGCCAGCAGCGACTCCGGGCTGCTGGATTCACCCCTCCACTTT. It is translated as CASSDSGLLDSPLHF.

As DNA, the CDR3 is TGTGCCAGCAGCCAAGATGGCAGTTACTACGAGCAGTACTTC. Translation: CASSQDGSYYEQYF. The V and J genes are TRBV14 and TRBJ2-7; unclear D gene. V lost 0 bases to trimming and J lost 3 bases, with 9 bases between them. The CDR3 is 14 residues long. Germline CDR1 reads SGHDN; CDR2 reads FVKESK.

The rearrangement links TRBV5-6 to TRBJ2-7; the match to TRBD1 covers 10 bases. With V trimmed by 4 bases and J by 1 base, 5 bases remained unmatched. Germline V lookup: CDR1 SGHDT, CDR2 YYEEEE. The CDR3 has 15 amino acids. This CDR3 is CASSIPGQGSYEQYF. The CDR3 region has the DNA TGTGCCAGCAGCATCCCGGGACAGGGGTCCTACGAGCAGTACTTC.

The chain couples TRBV2 to TRBJ2-7; D might be TRBD1 (5 bases). The CDR3 has 13 residues. The V gene's germline CDR1 is SNHLY and CDR2 FYNNEI. The germline V and J ends were trimmed by 6 bases and 5 bases, with 14 bases remaining between them. CDR3 region: CASRTVPSHEQYF. For the CDR3, the DNA is TGTGCCAGCAGGACAGTCCCCTCACACGAGCAGTACTTC.

This clone was seen a handful of times. This chain joins TRBV7-8 and TRBJ1-2, with D possibly matching TRBD1 (5 bases). The germline gives CDR1 SGHVS, CDR2 FQNEAQ. V was cut by 1 base and J by 0 bases, with 6 bases left in between. The CDR3 spans 14 residues. Here the CDR3 DNA reads TGTGCCAGCAGCTTAGAGGGGACTAACTATGGCTACACCTTC. Translation: CASSLEGTNYGYTF.

This chain joins TRBV5-5 and TRBJ1-2; no clear D gene. The V end was cut by 4 bases, the J end by 4 bases, with 14 bases between. Germline V CDR1 and CDR2: SGHKS, YYEKEE (reference sequence). The CDR3 has 14 amino acids. CDR3 DNA: TGTGCCAGCAGCCGGACCTGGTGGGTCTATGGCTACACCTTC. Its protein is CASSRTWWVYGYTF.

This sequence joins TRBV11-3 and TRBJ1-1; D not certain. CDR1 SGHNT and CDR2 YENEEA come from the germline V gene. V was shortened by 5 bases and J by 3 bases, with 16 bases between the two germline ends. CDR3 length: 15 residues. The CDR3 nucleotides read TGTGCCAGCAGCGACCGGGGTTATCGGGACACTGAAGCTTTCTTT. Its translation: CASSDRGYRDTEAFF.

V usage is TRBV9 and J usage is TRBJ2-1, with 7 bases matching TRBD2. The CDR3 is made up of 16 amino acids. V lost 0 bases and J lost 7; bases outside the gene matches: 10. CDR1 SGDLS and CDR2 YYNGEE come from the germline V gene. DNA for the CDR3: TGTGCCAGCAGCGTAGAAAGGGCGGGGGAAGGAAATGAGCAGTTCTTC. Translated: CASSVERAGEGNEQFF.

This chain joins TRBV28 and TRBJ2-1; 14 nucleotides agree with TRBD2. There are 18 residues in the CDR3. CDR1 is MDHEN, CDR2 SYDVKM, per germline. CDR3 coding DNA: TGTGCTACCCGCCCACGACTAGCGGGAGGGGTCGCCTACAATGAGCAGTTCTTC. Amino acids: CATRPRLAGGVAYNEQFF.

The V call is TRBV5-1, the J call TRBJ2-1, with 13 nucleotides matching TRBD2. Germline loops: CDR1 SGHRS, CDR2 YFSETQ. CDR3 length equals 15 residues. Trimming at V came to 6 bases and at J to 8 bases, leaving 8 bases not matched to a gene. CDR3 in DNA: TGCGCCAGCAAACTAGCGGGGGGGCCTATTGATGAGCAGTTCTTC. It is translated as CASKLAGGPIDEQFF.

The chain is built from TRBV9 and TRBJ2-3; 9 bases agree with TRBD2. Trimming removed 0 bases from V and 0 bases from J; junction bases left unmatched: 2. Germline V gene data show CDR1 as SGDLS and CDR2 as YYNGEE. This CDR3 has 16 amino acids. CDR3 in DNA: TGTGCCAGCAGCGTAGAGACTAGCGGAAGCACAGATACGCAGTATTTT. Translating it yields CASSVETSGSTDTQYF.

This clone was observed a few times. The rearrangement joins TRBV5-4 to TRBJ1-6, with 7 bases that match TRBD1. CDR1 is SGHNT and CDR2 is YYREEE in the germline V gene (reference sequence). V gave up 4 bases and J gave up 12 bases; unmatched junction bases: 10. The CDR3 covers 14 residues. The CDR3 sequence: CASSLGTAARPLHF. For the CDR3, the DNA is TGTGCCAGCAGCCTCGGGACAGCAGCTCGACCCCTCCACTTT.

The V call is TRBV5-1, the J call TRBJ1-6; 7 nucleotides match TRBD1. The CDR3 is 15 amino acids. CDR1 and CDR2 (germline): SGHRS, YFSETQ. V was clipped by 0 bases and J by 5 bases; unmatched bases: 2. In nucleotides, the CDR3 is TGCGCCAGCAGCTTGGAGGGGGCCGATAATTCACCCCTCCACTTT. It yields the protein CASSLEGADNSPLHF.

The rearrangement uses TRBV4-3 and TRBJ1-2; the match to TRBD1 covers 7 bases. Trimming cost V 0 bases and J 4 bases; bases outside gene matches: 5. Germline CDR1 LGHNA, CDR2 YSLEER. The CDR3 is made up of 15 amino acids. The CDR3, as DNA: TGCGCCAGCAGCCAAGATATGACAGGGACCTATGGCTACACCTTC. Translating gives CASSQDMTGTYGYTF.

The rearrangement uses TRBV29-1 and TRBJ1-1; D possibly corresponds to TRBD1 (5 bases). With 3 bases removed from V and 5 bases from J, the gap between germline ends came to 13 bases. Germline V gene lookup returns CDR1 SQVTM and CDR2 ANQGSEA. The CDR3 extends over 13 amino acids. CDR3 nucleotide sequence: TGCAGCGTTGATGCTGGGGGGGTAACTGAAGCTTTCTTT. Residues: CSVDAGGVTEAFF.